One sample yielded the 25 T cell receptor beta chains listed below, sequenced in a study of blood T cells in healthy people across ages (dated by TCRdb to 2014 to 2015). Receptor libraries were prepared by 5' RACE. Sequencing instrument: Illumina HiSeq 2500. A second PCR of about 6 to 11 cycles was run with a J-beta primer mix and a sample-barcoded 5' primer. Through fastp at Q25 and MiXCR, TCRdb rebuilt clones from the public reads, retaining in-frame beta chains. For every CDR3 protein sequence, its rows merge into one entry that carries the most common genes and DNA. The sample contains over a million distinct CDR3 sequences, 40% to 50% of them found a single time. The ten largest clones represent approximately 20% of the sample. The sample comprised blood. The origin of the receptors is a woman aged 60-75 years in good health.

This clonotype has a handful of counts. V and J are TRBV3-1 and TRBJ1-1, with D uncertain. Germline V gene data show CDR1 as LGHDT and CDR2 as YNNKEL (reference sequence). This CDR3 has 14 residues. Trimming shortened V by 0 bases and J by 4 bases, and 9 bases separated the two germline ends. This CDR3 is CASSQDGMGTEAFF. The CDR3 bases are TGTGCCAGCAGCCAAGATGGGATGGGCACTGAAGCTTTCTTT.

With regard to this clonotype: The junction departs from germline at one end; a sequencing error may be responsible. This chain links TRBV27 with TRBJ2-3; D is perhaps TRBD1 or TRBD2 (5 bases each). This CDR3 spans 16 amino acids. Germline CDR1 is MNHEY and CDR2 is SMNVEV (reference sequence). The CDR3 spells CAGSFARGPLRDTQYF. The DNA of the CDR3 is TGTGCCGGCAGTTTCGCGAGGGGCCCTCTTAGGGATACGCAGTATTTT.

V and J are TRBV5-1 and TRBJ1-2; unclear D gene. This CDR3 contains 13 residues. The germline CDR1 and CDR2 sequences are SGHRS and YFSETQ. Trimming cost V 5 bases and J 5 bases, with 13 bases left between them. CDR3: CASRGYGDYGYTF. In nucleotides, the CDR3 is TGCGCCAGCAGGGGTTATGGAGATTATGGCTACACCTTC.

Written as DNA, the CDR3 is TGTGCCAGCAGTTACCTAGCGGGAGGGCCGGAGCGGGGGTCCGAGCAGTACTTC. Protein: CASSYLAGGPERGSEQYF. The chain is built from TRBV6-2 or TRBV6-3 and TRBJ2-7; 12 nucleotides agree with TRBD2. Germline-derived CDR1 and CDR2 are MNHEY and SVGEGT. V dropped 2 bases and J dropped 6; count of bases not matched to a gene: 14. The CDR3 has 18 residues.

V and J are TRBV12-3 or TRBV12-4 and TRBJ2-3; maybe TRBD1 (5 bases). The CDR3 consists of 14 residues. With 6 bases removed from V and 15 bases from J, the gap between germline ends came to 25 bases. CDR3 DNA sequence: TGTGCCAGCAGGGCACAGGTAGGGGCAGATACGGAATATTTT. Translating gives CASRAQVGADTEYF.

This clonotype was seen only a few times. This chain connects TRBV5-1 to TRBJ2-7, with D possibly TRBD2 on 5 matching bases. This CDR3 has 13 residues. V was shortened by 1 base and J by 3 bases, with 8 bases between the two germline ends. CDR1 is SGHRS and CDR2 is YFSETQ in the germline V gene. The CDR3 sequence: CASSLSEGYEQYF. CDR3 nucleotides: TGCGCCAGCAGCTTGTCTGAGGGCTACGAGCAGTACTTC.

The chain recombines TRBV7-2 with TRBJ2-1; 8 bases line up with TRBD2. V dropped 5 bases and J dropped 0; count of bases not matched to a gene: 3. The CDR3 loop spans 15 amino acids. The germline V gene has CDR1 SGHTA and CDR2 FQGNSA. The CDR3 here is CASSTSGGSYNEQFF. CDR3 coding DNA: TGTGCCAGCAGCACAAGCGGGGGCTCCTACAATGAGCAGTTCTTC.

This chain uses TRBV9 with TRBJ2-6; TRBD1 agrees at 8 bases. Germline V gives CDR1 SGDLS, CDR2 YYNGEE. This CDR3 region has 18 residues. The ends lost 3 bases at V and 0 bases at J; junction bases unmatched: 8. CDR3: CASSARDRKSSGANVLTF. Written as DNA, the CDR3 is TGTGCCAGCAGCGCGCGGGACAGGAAAAGCTCTGGGGCCAACGTCCTGACTTTC.

The chain combines TRBV7-9 with TRBJ2-3, with D perhaps given as TRBD1 or TRBD2 (5 bases each). The ends were cut back, 5 bases at V and 2 bases at J, with 14 bases in the middle. In germline, CDR1 is SEHNR, CDR2 FQNEAQ (reference sequence). CDR3 length: 15 amino acids. CDR3 nucleotide sequence: TGTGCCAGCAGCCCGAGACTGGGGACCACAGATACGCAGTATTTT. It specifies CASSPRLGTTDTQYF. The entire variable domain, with the rest obtained from reference TRBV7-9 and TRBJ2-3, is as follows: DTGVSQNPRHKITKRGQNVTFRCDPISEHNRLYWYRQTLGQGPEFLTYFQNEAQLEKSRLLSDRFSAERPKGSFSTLEIQRTEQGDSAMYLCASSPRLGTTDTQYFGPGTRLTVL.

This clonotype was seen only a few times. V usage is TRBV27 and J usage is TRBJ2-7; TRBD1 matches at 11 bases. Losses at the gene ends were 3 bases for V and 3 bases for J; bases not matched to a gene: 4. The CDR3 runs to 15 residues. From germline, CDR1 is MNHEY and CDR2 SMNVEV (reference sequence). CDR3 region: CASSLGQGGIYEQYF. CDR3 nucleotide sequence: TGTGCCAGCAGTTTGGGACAGGGGGGAATCTACGAGCAGTACTTC.

This sequence joins TRBV12-3 or TRBV12-4 and TRBJ1-2; TRBD1 might be the D (6 bases). The germline V and J ends were trimmed by 2 bases and 4 bases, with 11 bases remaining between them. There are 14 residues in the CDR3. The CDR3 protein is CASSLRGGSYGYTF. The CDR3 coding sequence is TGTGCCAGCAGTTTACGAGGGGGGAGCTATGGCTACACCTTC.

This clonotype came up a few times. The V and J genes are TRBV25-1 and TRBJ2-1; no firm D call. V was cut by 1 base and J by 5 bases, with 9 bases left in between. Germline-derived CDR1 and CDR2 are MGHDK and SYGVNS. This CDR3 has 14 amino acids. CDR3 sequence reads: CASSEFGRHNEQFF. In DNA, the CDR3 is TGTGCCAGCAGTGAATTCGGCAGGCACAATGAGCAGTTCTTC.

The chain couples TRBV6-2 or TRBV6-3 to TRBJ1-1; D ambiguous. This CDR3 is 17 amino acids long. Deletions cut 5 bases from V and 0 bases from J, with 19 bases between. Germline values: CDR1 MNHEY, CDR2 SVGEGT. The chain's CDR3 is CASSPQDLRGMNTEAFF. CDR3 bases: TGTGCCAGCAGTCCCCAGGACCTTAGAGGCATGAACACTGAAGCTTTCTTT.

The rearrangement joins TRBV27 to TRBJ2-1; TRBD2 aligns across 9 bases. J was trimmed by 4 bases and V by 5 bases; bases with no gene match: 6. This CDR3 contains 15 residues. Germline V gene sequence: CDR1 MNHEY, CDR2 SMNVEV (reference sequence). The CDR3 DNA follows: TGTGCCAGCAGTGAACTTAGCGGGAGATACAATGAGCAGTTCTTC. It translates to CASSELSGRYNEQFF.

There are a few counts of this clonotype. The chain uses TRBV10-1 and TRBJ2-1; either TRBD1 or TRBD2 may fit D (5 bases each). The CDR3 consists of 16 residues. CDR1 is WNHNN, CDR2 SYGVQD, per germline (reference sequence). V was pared by 0 bases and J by 8 bases, with 17 bases between. As DNA, the CDR3 is TGCGCCAGCAGTGAGTCGGGACGGGATCGGTACGATGAGCAGTTCTTC. Amino acid sequence: CASSESGRDRYDEQFF.

This clonotype was counted at least ten times. The chain carries TRBV15 and TRBJ1-1; TRBD1 aligns across 8 bases. V trimming: 1 base; J trimming: 3 bases; junction bases outside the gene matches: 10. The length of the CDR3 is 17 residues. Germline CDR1 reads LNHNV; CDR2 reads YYDKDF (reference sequence). The DNA of the CDR3 is TGTGCCACCAGCAGAGCAGGGGGCCAGTCGTGGGACACTGAAGCTTTCTTT. Its protein product is CATSRAGGQSWDTEAFF. The full variable domain, with the rest looked up from reference TRBV15 and TRBJ1-1, is DAMVIQNPRYQVTQFGKPVTLSCSQTLNHNVMYWYQQKSSQAPKLLFHYYDKDFNNEADTPDNFQSRRPNTSFCFLDIRSPGLGDTAMYLCATSRAGGQSWDTEAFFGQGTRLTVV.

The chain employs TRBV9 and TRBJ2-3; D call uncertain. V was trimmed by 0 bases and J by 8 bases, leaving 10 bases between them. CDR1 SGDLS and CDR2 YYNGEE come from the germline V gene. This CDR3 is 13 amino acids long. DNA of the CDR3: TGTGCCAGCAGCGTAGAGGTCGCCGGTACGCAGTATTTT. Translation: CASSVEVAGTQYF.

To note about this clonotype: An end of the junction does not agree with germline; a read error may underlie this. The chain recombines TRBV7-9 with TRBJ2-5; the D is unclear. The CDR3 runs 14 residues. Germline V gives CDR1 SEHNR, CDR2 FQNEAQ (reference sequence). CDR3 amino acids: CASSPVAGQGTQYF. The CDR3 DNA follows: TGTGCCAGCAGCCCGGTAGCAGGCCAAGGGACCCAGTACTTC.

The rearrangement joins TRBV20-1 to TRBJ2-7, with TRBD2 matching over 12 bases. The V gene end was trimmed by 3 bases and the J gene end by 5 bases; junction bases not matched to a gene: 8. From germline, CDR1 is DFQATT and CDR2 SNEGSKA (reference sequence). The CDR3 spans 15 residues. CDR3 in amino acids: CSASSPSGRVNEQYF. As DNA, the CDR3 is TGCAGTGCTAGTTCCCCTAGCGGGAGGGTCAACGAGCAGTACTTC.

This clonotype was detected ten times or more. The J gene is TRBJ2-1, the V gene TRBV27; 10 bases fit TRBD2. The CDR3 has 15 amino acids. V lost 6 bases and J lost 5; bases outside the gene matches: 7. The germline gives CDR1 MNHEY, CDR2 SMNVEV (reference sequence). This CDR3 reads CASSTPSGRNNEQFF. For the CDR3, the DNA is TGTGCCAGCAGCACGCCTAGCGGGAGAAACAATGAGCAGTTCTTC.

This clonotype has just a few counts. This chain links TRBV12-3 or TRBV12-4 with TRBJ2-5; D unresolved. CDR3 length equals 13 residues. V was trimmed by 3 bases and J by 11 bases, leaving 16 bases between them. CDR3 DNA: TGTGCCAGCAGTTTGTATGAGGTCGTTGAGCAGTACTTC. Protein sequence: CASSLYEVVEQYF.

This chain connects TRBV6-6 to TRBJ2-1; TRBD2 matches 16 bases. The CDR3 is made up of 15 amino acids. V was pared by 6 bases and J by 9 bases, with 5 bases of the junction left unmatched. The germline CDR1 and CDR2 sequences are MNHNY and SVGAGI (reference sequence). The CDR3 here is CASRGTSGRAGEQFF. In DNA, the CDR3 is TGTGCCAGCAGAGGGACTAGCGGGAGGGCAGGTGAGCAGTTCTTC.

V gene TRBV10-3 combines with J gene TRBJ2-3; D unclear. Germline V gene lookup returns CDR1 ENHRY and CDR2 SYGVKD. There are 14 residues in the CDR3. The V end was cut by 2 bases, the J end by 2 bases, with 8 bases between. DNA of the CDR3: TGTGCCATCAGTGAGCCAAGCGTCACAGATACGCAGTATTTT. This gives the protein CAISEPSVTDTQYF.

This clonotype was detected ten times or more. The V and J genes are TRBV5-6 and TRBJ2-5, with 10 bases fitting TRBD1. Trimming cost V 0 bases and J 5 bases; bases outside gene matches: 4. Looked up from germline, CDR1 is SGHDT and CDR2 is YYEEEE. CDR3 length equals 15 residues. The CDR3 is CASSLVTGGIETQYF. The DNA for the CDR3 is TGTGCCAGCAGCTTGGTGACAGGGGGCATCGAGACCCAGTACTTC.

The chain joins TRBV12-3 or TRBV12-4 to TRBJ2-1; no definite D call. V dropped 3 bases and J dropped 2 bases, with 17 bases sitting between them. The CDR3 has 17 amino acids. The CDR3 protein is CASSFSLKQITYNEQFF. In DNA, the CDR3 is TGTGCCAGCAGTTTCTCCTTAAAACAGATCACCTACAATGAGCAGTTCTTC.